A selection of T cell receptor beta chains follows, all from one sample in a study of cytomegalovirus exposure and HLA in healthy donors. The protocol was immunoSEQ multiplex PCR, while the TCRdb copy is restricted to in-frame clones and leaves out a portion. The table lists fewer than 250,000 clones, roughly nine tenths of them singletons. Sequenced: PBMCs. The receptor set was obtained from a boy under 10 years old in good health and CMV-seronegative. Both conserved end residues are part of each CDR3.

TRBV4-1,CASSQNVNRGREQYF
TRBV10-3,CATYRDINSPLHF
TRBV19,CASSDRGADTQYF
TRBV9,CASSVGARVEPQHF
TRBV28,CASRKPGLADYF
TRBV29-1,CSVVKSGRNTGELFF
TRBV5-1,CASSLSGTNYGYTF
TRBV18,CASSHRTVSPYEQYF
TRBV5-1,CASSDLAGEEQYF
TRBV9,CASSVVPAVNEQFF
TRBV5-1,CASSSGTSGRGEQYF
TRBV27,CASSFFTTPRDEQFF
TRBV5-4,CASSLTSGRADTQYF
TRBV27,CASSLGSGATNTGELFF
TRBV30,CAWSEGQGNEKLFF